This T cell receptor (beta chain) was sequenced for a study of cytomegalovirus exposure and HLA in healthy donors. PCR employed 60 Vbeta and 13 Jbeta primers. The assay was immunoSEQ multiplex PCR, and TCRdb's table has in-frame clones only and misses some. The sample has 100,000 to 120,000 clones, 70% to 85% seen once. V was clipped by 0 bases and J by 5 bases, with 11 bases between them. Germline V gives CDR1 SGHAT, CDR2 FQNNGV. The CDR3 is 14 amino acids. Material: PBMCs. This chain joins TRBV11-2 and TRBJ2-7; D remains ambiguous. The TCR sequence derives from a young woman in good health and CMV-seronegative. The CDR3, as DNA: TGTGCCAGCAGCTTAGATATCCCCTCGGACGAGCAGTACTTC. Encoded protein: CASSLDIPSDEQYF. Drawing the rest from reference TRBV11-2 and TRBJ2-7, the complete variable domain is EAGVAQSPRYKIIEKRQSVAFWCNPISGHATLYWYQQILGQGPKLLIQFQNNGVVDDSQLPKDRFSAERLKGVDSTLKIQPAKLEDSAVYLCASSLDIPSDEQYFGPGTRLTVT.